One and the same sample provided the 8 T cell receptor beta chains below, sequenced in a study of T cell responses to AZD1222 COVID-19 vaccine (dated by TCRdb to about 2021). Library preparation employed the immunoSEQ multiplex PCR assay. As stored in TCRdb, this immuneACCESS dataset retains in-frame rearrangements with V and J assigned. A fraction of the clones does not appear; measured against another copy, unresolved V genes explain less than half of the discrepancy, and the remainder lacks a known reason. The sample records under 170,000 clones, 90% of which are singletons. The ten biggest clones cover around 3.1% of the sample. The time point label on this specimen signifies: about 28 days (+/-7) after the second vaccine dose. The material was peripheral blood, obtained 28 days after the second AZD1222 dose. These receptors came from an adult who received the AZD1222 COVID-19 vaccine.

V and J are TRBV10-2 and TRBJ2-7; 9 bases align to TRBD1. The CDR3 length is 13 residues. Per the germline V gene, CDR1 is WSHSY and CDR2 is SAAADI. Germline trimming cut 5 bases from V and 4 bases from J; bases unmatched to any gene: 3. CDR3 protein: CASSYDRGYEQYF. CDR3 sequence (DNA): TGCGCCAGCAGTTACGACAGGGGGTACGAGCAGTACTTC.

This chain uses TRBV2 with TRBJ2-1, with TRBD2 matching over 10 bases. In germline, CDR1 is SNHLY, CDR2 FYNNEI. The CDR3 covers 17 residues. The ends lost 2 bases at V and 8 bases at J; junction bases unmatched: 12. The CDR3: CASSERGIAGGRDEQFF. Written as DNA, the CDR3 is TGTGCCAGCAGTGAAAGAGGGATAGCGGGGGGTCGCGATGAGCAGTTCTTC.

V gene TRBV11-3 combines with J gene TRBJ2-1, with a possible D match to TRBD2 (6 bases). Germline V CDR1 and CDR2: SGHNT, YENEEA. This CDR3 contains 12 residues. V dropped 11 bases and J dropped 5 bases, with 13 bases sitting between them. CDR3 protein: CAGLLADNEQFF. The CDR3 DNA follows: TGTGCCGGCCTACTAGCAGACAATGAGCAGTTCTTC.

The CDR3 DNA reads TGTGCCAGCAGTTTCTTTTGGGGCATAGGAGAGACCCAGTACTTC. It codes for CASSFFWGIGETQYF. The gene calls are TRBV27 and TRBJ2-5; tentatively, D is TRBD1 (5 bases). Germline CDR1 MNHEY, CDR2 SMNVEV (reference sequence). Trimming shortened V by 3 bases and J by 4 bases, and 15 bases separated the two germline ends. The CDR3 runs to 15 residues.

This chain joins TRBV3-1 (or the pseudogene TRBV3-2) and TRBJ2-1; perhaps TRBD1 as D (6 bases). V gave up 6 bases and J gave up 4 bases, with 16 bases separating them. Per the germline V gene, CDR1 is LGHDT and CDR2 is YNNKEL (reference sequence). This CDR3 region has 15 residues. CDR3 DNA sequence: TGTGCCAGCAGTTCAGGGACAAACACTTACAATGAGCAGTTCTTC. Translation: CASSSGTNTYNEQFF.

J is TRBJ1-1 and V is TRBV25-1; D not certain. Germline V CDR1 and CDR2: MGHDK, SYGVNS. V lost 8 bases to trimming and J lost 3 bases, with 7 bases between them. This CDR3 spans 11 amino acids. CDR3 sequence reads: CASGSHTEAFF. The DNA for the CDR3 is TGTGCCAGCGGGTCACACACTGAAGCTTTCTTT.

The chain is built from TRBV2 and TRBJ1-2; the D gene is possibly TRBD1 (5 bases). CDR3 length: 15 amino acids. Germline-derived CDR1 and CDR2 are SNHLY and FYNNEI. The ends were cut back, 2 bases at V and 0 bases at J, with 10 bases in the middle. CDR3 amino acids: CASSERGTANYGYTF. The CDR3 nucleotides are TGTGCCAGCAGTGAAAGGGGAACAGCTAACTATGGCTACACCTTC. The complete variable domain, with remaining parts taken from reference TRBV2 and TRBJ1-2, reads EPEVTQTPSHQVTQMGQEVILRCVPISNHLYFYWYRQILGQKVEFLVSFYNNEISEKSEIFDDQFSVERPDGSNFTLKIRSTKLEDSAMYFCASSERGTANYGYTFGSGTRLTVV.

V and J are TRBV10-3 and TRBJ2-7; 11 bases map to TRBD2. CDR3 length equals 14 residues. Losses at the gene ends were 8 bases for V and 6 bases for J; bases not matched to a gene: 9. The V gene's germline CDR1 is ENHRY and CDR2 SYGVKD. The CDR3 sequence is CAIATGTSGIEQYF. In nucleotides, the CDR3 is TGTGCCATCGCGACCGGGACTAGCGGAATCGAGCAGTACTTC.